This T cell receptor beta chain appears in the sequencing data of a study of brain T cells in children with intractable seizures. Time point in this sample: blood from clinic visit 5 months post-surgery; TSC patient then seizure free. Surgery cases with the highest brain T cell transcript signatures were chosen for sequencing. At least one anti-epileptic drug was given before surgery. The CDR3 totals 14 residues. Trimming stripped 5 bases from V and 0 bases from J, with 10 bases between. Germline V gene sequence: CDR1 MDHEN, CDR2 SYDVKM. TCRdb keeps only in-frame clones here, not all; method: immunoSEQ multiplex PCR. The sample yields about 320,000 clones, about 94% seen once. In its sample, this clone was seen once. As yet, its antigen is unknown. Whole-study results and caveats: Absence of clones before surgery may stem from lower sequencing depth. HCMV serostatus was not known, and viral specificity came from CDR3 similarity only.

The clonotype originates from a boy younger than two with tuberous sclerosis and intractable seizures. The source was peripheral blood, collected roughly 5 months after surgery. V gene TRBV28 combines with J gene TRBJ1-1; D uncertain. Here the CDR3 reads CASSTRGLNTEAFF. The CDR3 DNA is TGTGCCAGCAGTACCCGCGGATTGAACACTGAAGCTTTCTTT.